This T cell receptor beta chain was sequenced for a study of radiotherapy plus CTLA-4 blockade in lung cancer. The protocol was immunoSEQ multiplex PCR, while the TCRdb copy is restricted to in-frame clones and leaves out a portion. The table has about 66,000 clones, roughly four fifths seen once. CTLA-4 blockade using ipilimumab, together with focal radiation, was received by patients with chemo-refractory metastatic non-small-cell lung cancer. CDR1 and CDR2 (germline): PRHDT, FYEKMQ (reference sequence). Trimming pared 0 bases from V and 8 bases from J, leaving 10 bases between. This CDR3 contains 13 residues.

The specimen was peripheral blood, collected from a patient treated with radiotherapy plus ipilimumab. This sequence originates from a human donor with non-small cell lung cancer who had a partial response to radiotherapy plus ipilimumab. The rearrangement uses TRBV13 and TRBJ1-2; no definite D call. The CDR3 coding sequence is TGTGCCAGCAGCTTAGGAGCCCGCGGGGGCTACACCTTC. The encoded protein is CASSLGARGGYTF.